This is a list of T cell receptor beta chains from one sample in a study of shared clonotypes between healthy human individuals. Libraries were prepared by immunoSEQ multiplex PCR; TCRdb keeps only in-frame clonotypes and omits some of them. Among under 600,000 clones listed, 70% to 80% were seen once. The specimen was PBMCs. The receptors stem from a woman aged 40-49 years in good health. Some clones in this sample may be carry-over from other donors' samples. The CDR3 runs from the conserved cysteine through the conserved F or W. Each record gives: J gene, D gene, clone size, V gene, CDR3 length, CDR3 DNA, CDR3 protein. The D gene is left open where the match is weak. Clone size is shown for a subset of rows, as once, few, many or a class of expanded clone.

j_gene: TRBJ2-5; d_gene: NA; abundance: NA; v_gene: TRBV7-9; len: 18; CDR3nt: TGTGCCAGCAGCTTAGGTTACGGGAGTGAGTGGGAACAAGAGACCCAGTACTTC; CDR3aa: CASSLGYGSEWEQETQYF
j_gene: TRBJ2-7; d_gene: TRBD1; abundance: NA; v_gene: TRBV27; len: 14; CDR3nt: TGTGCCAGCAGTACCGGGACAGGGGGCTACGAGCAGTACTTC; CDR3aa: CASSTGTGGYEQYF
j_gene: TRBJ2-1; d_gene: TRBD2; abundance: many; v_gene: TRBV19; len: 15; CDR3nt: TGTGCCAGTACCCTCGGGACTACAATAGACAATGAGCAGTTCTTC; CDR3aa: CASTLGTTIDNEQFF
j_gene: TRBJ1-1; d_gene: NA; abundance: NA; v_gene: TRBV19; len: 13; CDR3nt: TGTGCCAGTAGTATGACCGAGAACACTGAAGCTTTCTTT; CDR3aa: CASSMTENTEAFF
j_gene: TRBJ2-2; d_gene: NA; abundance: once; v_gene: TRBV5-3; len: 12; CDR3nt: TGTGCCAGAAGCCAGAGAACCGGGGAGCTGTTTTTT; CDR3aa: CARSQRTGELFF
j_gene: TRBJ2-7; d_gene: NA; abundance: few; v_gene: TRBV9; len: 15; CDR3nt: TGTGCCAGCAGCGCAGGAGGGGGGACCCCCTACGAGCAGTACTTC; CDR3aa: CASSAGGGTPYEQYF
j_gene: TRBJ2-7; d_gene: TRBD2; abundance: NA; v_gene: TRBV7-3; len: 18; CDR3nt: TGTGCCAGCAGCTTAACCTCTAGCGGGAGGAGTAGCCCCTACGAGCAGTACTTC; CDR3aa: CASSLTSSGRSSPYEQYF
j_gene: TRBJ1-2; d_gene: NA; abundance: NA; v_gene: TRBV7-9; len: 14; CDR3nt: TGTGCCAGCAGCTTCCTCATGGGGAGCTATGGCTACACCTTC; CDR3aa: CASSFLMGSYGYTF
j_gene: TRBJ1-5; d_gene: NA; abundance: NA; v_gene: TRBV15; len: 15; CDR3nt: TGTGCCACCAGCAGAGATCCCGGGGCGAATCAGCCCCAGCATTTT; CDR3aa: CATSRDPGANQPQHF
j_gene: TRBJ2-5; d_gene: NA; abundance: NA; v_gene: TRBV2; len: 12; CDR3nt: TGTGCCAGCAGTCCCTACCAAGAGACCCAGTACTTC; CDR3aa: CASSPYQETQYF
j_gene: TRBJ2-5; d_gene: TRBD2; abundance: NA; v_gene: TRBV30; len: 14; CDR3nt: TGTGCCTGGACAAGGACTAGCGCCGAAGAGACCCAGTACTTC; CDR3aa: CAWTRTSAEETQYF
j_gene: TRBJ2-5; d_gene: NA; abundance: few; v_gene: TRBV5-1; len: 12; CDR3nt: TGCGCCAGCAGCTTCGGTTTGGAGACCCAGTACTTC; CDR3aa: CASSFGLETQYF
j_gene: TRBJ1-1; d_gene: NA; abundance: once; v_gene: TRBV27; len: 13; CDR3nt: TGTGCCAGCAGTTCACAGGGTTTCACTGAAGCTTTCTTT; CDR3aa: CASSSQGFTEAFF
j_gene: TRBJ2-1; d_gene: TRBD2; abundance: NA; v_gene: TRBV6-1; len: 14; CDR3nt: TGTGCCAGCAGTGGACTAGCGGGAGGCAATGAGCAGTTCTTC; CDR3aa: CASSGLAGGNEQFF
j_gene: TRBJ1-2; d_gene: NA; abundance: NA; v_gene: TRBV19; len: 14; CDR3nt: TGTGCCAGTGGGCAGGCCAACCATAACTATGGCTACACCTTC; CDR3aa: CASGQANHNYGYTF
j_gene: TRBJ2-7; d_gene: NA; abundance: NA; v_gene: TRBV28; len: 15; CDR3nt: TGTGCCAGCCTCCGGCGGGGGCATGGAGGTTACGAGCAGTACTTC; CDR3aa: CASLRRGHGGYEQYF
j_gene: TRBJ2-1; d_gene: NA; abundance: few; v_gene: TRBV11-3; len: 12; CDR3nt: TGTGCCAGCAGCTCGGCCAGCAATGAGCAGTTCTTC; CDR3aa: CASSSASNEQFF
j_gene: TRBJ2-1; d_gene: TRBD2; abundance: NA; v_gene: TRBV11-3; len: 18; CDR3nt: TGTGCCAGCAGCTTGGAGCGGGACTCTAGGCAGTGCTACAATGAGCAGTTCTTC; CDR3aa: CASSLERDSRQCYNEQFF
j_gene: TRBJ1-2; d_gene: TRBD1; abundance: NA; v_gene: TRBV14; len: 14; CDR3nt: TGTGCCAGCAGCCAAGATTTGACAGGGACGGGCTACACCTTC; CDR3aa: CASSQDLTGTGYTF
j_gene: TRBJ2-7; d_gene: TRBD2; abundance: NA; v_gene: TRBV9; len: 16; CDR3nt: TGTGCCAGCGCGGCGACCACGGGGGGGCTTCCTTACGAGCAGTACTTC; CDR3aa: CASAATTGGLPYEQYF
j_gene: TRBJ2-2; d_gene: NA; abundance: NA; v_gene: TRBV5-6; len: 19; CDR3nt: TGTGCCAGCAGCTTGGAGGGGAATAGAGCGGTTTATTTTTCCGGGGAGCTGTTTTTT; CDR3aa: CASSLEGNRAVYFSGELFF
j_gene: TRBJ1-5; d_gene: TRBD1; abundance: NA; v_gene: TRBV7-2; len: 16; CDR3nt: TGTGCCAGCAGCTTACGGCCGACAGGGGTCACCCAGCCCCAGCATTTT; CDR3aa: CASSLRPTGVTQPQHF
j_gene: TRBJ1-1; d_gene: NA; abundance: NA; v_gene: TRBV14; len: 11; CDR3nt: TGTGCCAGCAGCGCGGGACACCACTCTTTCTTT; CDR3aa: CASSAGHHSFF
j_gene: TRBJ2-7; d_gene: NA; abundance: NA; v_gene: TRBV10-3; len: 12; CDR3nt: TGTGCCATCGATGGGGTTTCCTACGAGCAGTACTTC; CDR3aa: CAIDGVSYEQYF
j_gene: TRBJ2-2; d_gene: NA; abundance: NA; v_gene: TRBV6-4; len: 12; CDR3nt: TGTGCCAGCAGGCCAGGCACCGGGGAGCTGTTTTTT; CDR3aa: CASRPGTGELFF
j_gene: TRBJ2-7; d_gene: NA; abundance: NA; v_gene: TRBV7-2; len: 15; CDR3nt: TGTGCCAGCAGCTTATTTAACGGACAGCTATACGAGCAGTACTTC; CDR3aa: CASSLFNGQLYEQYF
j_gene: TRBJ2-6; d_gene: NA; abundance: once; v_gene: TRBV2; len: 18; CDR3nt: TGTGCCAGCAGACGATCTGGGGGTGCTGCCTCTGGGGCCAACGTCCTGACTTTC; CDR3aa: CASRRSGGAASGANVLTF
j_gene: TRBJ2-7; d_gene: NA; abundance: once; v_gene: TRBV21-1; len: 14; CDR3nt: TGTGCCAACGTAGTTAGGGGCTACTCCTACGAGCAGTACTTC; CDR3aa: CANVVRGYSYEQYF
j_gene: TRBJ1-1; d_gene: NA; abundance: NA; v_gene: TRBV23-1; len: 13; CDR3nt: TGCGCCAGCAGTCCCTTCAGGTCCAGACAAGCTTTCTTT; CDR3aa: CASSPFRSRQAFF
j_gene: TRBJ1-5; d_gene: NA; abundance: NA; v_gene: TRBV28; len: 16; CDR3nt: TGTGCCAGCAGTTTACTGACGGAGGTTGGCCATCAGCCCCAGCATTTT; CDR3aa: CASSLLTEVGHQPQHF
j_gene: TRBJ1-5; d_gene: NA; abundance: NA; v_gene: TRBV27; len: 17; CDR3nt: TGTGCCAGCACTCCTCCGGCTCGGTCACAAAATTATCAGCCCCAGCATTTT; CDR3aa: CASTPPARSQNYQPQHF
j_gene: TRBJ2-2; d_gene: TRBD2; abundance: NA; v_gene: TRBV28; len: 17; CDR3nt: TGTGCCAGCACCCACCTGGGGCGGGAGGGCCGCACCGGGGAGCTGTTTTTT; CDR3aa: CASTHLGREGRTGELFF